This T cell receptor beta chain was sequenced for a study of STAT5B mutations in CD4+ large granular lymphocyte leukemia. The sample holds one count of this clone. Its target is unknown. TCRdb's table, derived via immunoSEQ multiplex PCR, lists solely in-frame clones and lacks some. The table has 20,000 to 25,000 clones, about two thirds seen once. V was pared by 2 bases and J by 5 bases, with 10 bases between. The CDR3 covers 13 residues. Germline V gives CDR1 MDHEN, CDR2 SYDVKM. Findings and caveats of the study: About 26% of private leukemic clonotypes occurred rarely in other patients' non-leukemic repertoires.

Sequencing used CD4+ T cells from blood buffy coats. This clonotype was sampled from a human donor in good health. The chain joins TRBV28 to TRBJ2-7; the D gene is possibly TRBD1 (7 bases). The CDR3 spells CASSLGGGNEQYF. The CDR3 region has the DNA TGTGCCAGCAGTTTAGGAGGGGGCAACGAGCAGTACTTC.